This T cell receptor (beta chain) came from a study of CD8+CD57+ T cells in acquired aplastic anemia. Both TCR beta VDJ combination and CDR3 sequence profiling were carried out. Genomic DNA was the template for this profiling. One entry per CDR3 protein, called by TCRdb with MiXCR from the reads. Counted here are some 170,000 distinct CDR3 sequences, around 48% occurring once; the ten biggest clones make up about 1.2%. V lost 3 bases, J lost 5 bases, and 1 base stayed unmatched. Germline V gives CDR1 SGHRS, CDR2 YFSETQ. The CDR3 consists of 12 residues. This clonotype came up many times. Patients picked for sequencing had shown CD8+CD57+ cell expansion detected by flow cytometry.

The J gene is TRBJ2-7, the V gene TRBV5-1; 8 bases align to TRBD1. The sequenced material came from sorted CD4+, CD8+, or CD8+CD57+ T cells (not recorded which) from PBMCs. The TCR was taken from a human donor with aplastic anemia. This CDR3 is CASSSTGDEQYF. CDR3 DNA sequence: TGCGCCAGCAGCTCGACAGGGGACGAGCAGTACTTC. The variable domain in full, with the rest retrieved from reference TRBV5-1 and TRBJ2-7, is KAGVTQTPRYLIKTRGQQVTLSCSPISGHRSVSWYQQTPGQGLQFLFEYFSETQRNKGNFPGRFSGRQFSNSRSEMNVSTLELGDSALYLCASSSTGDEQYFGPGTRLTVT.